This entry concerns a single TCR beta chain. With 60 Vbeta and 13 Jbeta primers, the PCR was carried out. Only in-frame clones appear in the TCRdb table, and some are missing; sequencing was by immunoSEQ multiplex PCR. Of over 200,000 clones listed, about 80% are singletons. This entry belongs to a study of cytomegalovirus exposure and HLA in healthy donors. The CDR3 contains 13 residues. Trimming removed 4 bases from V and 7 bases from J, with 15 bases in between. Germline V CDR1 and CDR2: SGDLS, YYNGEE. This chain links TRBV9 with TRBJ2-7; D uncertain. Sample: PBMCs. The origin of this receptor is a woman aged 40 to 49 in good health and CMV-seronegative. The CDR3 sequence is CASSPRGPEEQYF. The CDR3 DNA sequence: TGTGCCAGCAGCCCCCGCGGCCCGGAGGAGCAGTACTTC.